Listed below are T cell receptor beta chains from one sample, sequenced in a study of blood T cell repertoires in COVID-19. Sequenced by immunoSEQ multiplex PCR; TCRdb stores in-frame clones only, minus some. The repertoire holds fewer than 500,000 clones, approximately 90% seen once, with roughly 0.87% in the top ten. Material: peripheral blood. Source of these receptors: a man between 18 and 29 years old with COVID-19, enrolled during active disease. CDR3s include the opening cysteine and the closing phenylalanine or tryptophan. D genes are given only for firm matches. A clone size is listed for some rows: how often the clone was seen (once, few, many), or a class if it is expanded.

j_call: TRBJ2-5
clone_size: -
v_call: TRBV5-1
d_call: -
cdr3_nt: TGCGCCAGCAGCTTGGCAGGGGATAAAGAGACCCAGTACTTC
cdr3_aa: CASSLAGDKETQYF

j_call: TRBJ2-7
clone_size: few
v_call: TRBV12-2
d_call: -
cdr3_nt: TGTGCAAGTCGCTTAGGGGCGGGGAAGAGCTCCTACGAGCAGTACTTC
cdr3_aa: CASRLGAGKSSYEQYF

j_call: TRBJ2-7
clone_size: -
v_call: TRBV30
d_call: -
cdr3_nt: TGTGCCTGGAGTGTAGAGCTGCGGCACGAGCAGTACTTC
cdr3_aa: CAWSVELRHEQYF

j_call: TRBJ2-5
clone_size: -
v_call: TRBV21-1
d_call: -
cdr3_nt: TGTGCCAGCCTTCGATCTTCGGGGGACAGGGGACAAGAGACCCAGTACTTC
cdr3_aa: CASLRSSGDRGQETQYF

j_call: TRBJ2-3
clone_size: -
v_call: TRBV19
d_call: -
cdr3_nt: TGTGCCAGTAGCCGACAGATTCAAGATACGCAGTATTTT
cdr3_aa: CASSRQIQDTQYF

j_call: TRBJ2-3
clone_size: -
v_call: TRBV11-2
d_call: TRBD2
cdr3_nt: TGTGCCAGCAGCGTTAGCGGGAGTCCGCCAGATACGCAGTATTTT
cdr3_aa: CASSVSGSPPDTQYF

j_call: TRBJ2-2
clone_size: -
v_call: TRBV7-9
d_call: -
cdr3_nt: TGTGCCAGCAGCTCGGACACCGGGGAGCTGTTTTTT
cdr3_aa: CASSSDTGELFF

j_call: TRBJ1-5
clone_size: -
v_call: TRBV3-1/TRBV3-2
d_call: -
cdr3_nt: TGTGCCAGCAGCCAAGGATCACTCGGGGGCAATCAGCCCCAGCATTTT
cdr3_aa: CASSQGSLGGNQPQHF

j_call: TRBJ2-3
clone_size: -
v_call: TRBV3-1/TRBV3-2
d_call: -
cdr3_nt: TGTGCCAGCAGCCAAGATCGGGCAGATACGCAGTATTTT
cdr3_aa: CASSQDRADTQYF

j_call: TRBJ2-3
clone_size: -
v_call: TRBV29-1
d_call: -
cdr3_nt: TGCAGCGTGTCCACACTAGTCCTTCGGCCAGATACGCAGTATTTT
cdr3_aa: CSVSTLVLRPDTQYF

j_call: TRBJ2-7
clone_size: -
v_call: TRBV27
d_call: TRBD1
cdr3_nt: TGTGCCAGCAGCGGACAGGGGGACTACGAGCAGTACTTC
cdr3_aa: CASSGQGDYEQYF

j_call: TRBJ2-5
clone_size: once
v_call: TRBV9
d_call: TRBD1
cdr3_nt: TGTGCCAGCAGCGTAGGGACAGGGGGTGCTCAAGAGACCCAGTACTTC
cdr3_aa: CASSVGTGGAQETQYF

j_call: TRBJ2-1
clone_size: once
v_call: TRBV27
d_call: TRBD2
cdr3_nt: TGTGCCAGCAGTTCAAAAGGGACTAGCGGGAGATCGGATGAGCAGTTCTTC
cdr3_aa: CASSSKGTSGRSDEQFF

j_call: TRBJ1-6
clone_size: -
v_call: TRBV6-5
d_call: -
cdr3_nt: TGTGCCAGCAAGGTCGGGAGGTCTGATTCACCCCTCCACTTT
cdr3_aa: CASKVGRSDSPLHF

j_call: TRBJ2-1
clone_size: few
v_call: TRBV19
d_call: TRBD2
cdr3_nt: TGTGCCAGTAGTACGAGCGGGGGGGCCTACAATGAGCAGTTCTTC
cdr3_aa: CASSTSGGAYNEQFF

j_call: TRBJ1-1
clone_size: -
v_call: TRBV7-9
d_call: -
cdr3_nt: TGTGCCAGCAGCACACCTCTGACAGTGAACACTGAAGCTTTCTTT
cdr3_aa: CASSTPLTVNTEAFF

j_call: TRBJ1-2
clone_size: -
v_call: TRBV5-1
d_call: TRBD1
cdr3_nt: TGCGCCAGCAGCTTGGAGGGACAGTTTTATGGCTACACCTTC
cdr3_aa: CASSLEGQFYGYTF